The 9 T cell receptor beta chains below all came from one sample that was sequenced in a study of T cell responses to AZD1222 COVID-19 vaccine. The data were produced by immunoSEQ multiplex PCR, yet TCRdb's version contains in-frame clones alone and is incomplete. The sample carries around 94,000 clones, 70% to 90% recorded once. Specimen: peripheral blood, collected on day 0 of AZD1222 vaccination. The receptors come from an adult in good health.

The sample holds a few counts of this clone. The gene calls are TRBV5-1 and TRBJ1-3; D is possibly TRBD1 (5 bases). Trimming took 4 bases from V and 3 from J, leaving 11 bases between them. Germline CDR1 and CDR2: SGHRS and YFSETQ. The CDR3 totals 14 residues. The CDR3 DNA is TGCGCCAGCAGCCCCGGGACTGTTGGAAACACCATATATTTT. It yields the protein CASSPGTVGNTIYF.

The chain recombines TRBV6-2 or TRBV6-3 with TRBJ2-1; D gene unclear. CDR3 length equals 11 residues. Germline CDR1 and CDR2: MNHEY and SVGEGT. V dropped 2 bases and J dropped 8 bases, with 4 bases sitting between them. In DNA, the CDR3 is TGTGCCAGCAGTTACCGGGATGAGCAGTTCTTC. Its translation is CASSYRDEQFF.

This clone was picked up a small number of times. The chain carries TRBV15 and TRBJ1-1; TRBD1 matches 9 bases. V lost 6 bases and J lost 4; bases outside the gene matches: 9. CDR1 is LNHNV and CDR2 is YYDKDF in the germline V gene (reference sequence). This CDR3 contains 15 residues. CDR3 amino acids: CATRTTGGASTEAFF. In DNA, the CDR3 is TGTGCCACCAGGACGACAGGGGGGGCGAGCACTGAAGCTTTCTTT.

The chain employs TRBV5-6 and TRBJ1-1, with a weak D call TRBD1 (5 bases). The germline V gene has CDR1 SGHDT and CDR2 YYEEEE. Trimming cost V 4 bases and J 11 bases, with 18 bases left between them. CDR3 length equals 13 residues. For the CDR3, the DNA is TGTGCCAGCAGCGTGGGGATTGTGGGGGATGCTTTCTTT. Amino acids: CASSVGIVGDAFF.

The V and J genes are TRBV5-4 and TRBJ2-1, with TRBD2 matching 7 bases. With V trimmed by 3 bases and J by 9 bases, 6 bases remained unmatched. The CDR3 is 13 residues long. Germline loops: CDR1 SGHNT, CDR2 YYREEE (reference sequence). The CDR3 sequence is CASSSPSGGEQFF. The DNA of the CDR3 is TGTGCCAGCAGCTCCCCCTCGGGGGGTGAGCAGTTCTTC.

The CDR3 sequence is CASTPGQFNSPLHF. The CDR3 DNA reads as TGTGCCAGCACCCCGGGACAGTTTAATTCACCCCTCCACTTT. The chain is built from TRBV2 and TRBJ1-6; 7 bases align to TRBD1. Germline lookup yields CDR1 SNHLY and CDR2 FYNNEI. This CDR3 is built from 14 residues. V was clipped by 7 bases and J by 6 bases; unmatched bases: 6.

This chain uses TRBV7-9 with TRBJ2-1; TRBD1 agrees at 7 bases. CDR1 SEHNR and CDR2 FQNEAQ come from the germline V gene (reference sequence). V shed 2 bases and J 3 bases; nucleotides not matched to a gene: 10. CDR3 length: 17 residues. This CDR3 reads CASSLTKAGGSYNEQFF. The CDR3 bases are TGTGCCAGCAGCTTAACGAAGGCAGGGGGTAGCTACAATGAGCAGTTCTTC.

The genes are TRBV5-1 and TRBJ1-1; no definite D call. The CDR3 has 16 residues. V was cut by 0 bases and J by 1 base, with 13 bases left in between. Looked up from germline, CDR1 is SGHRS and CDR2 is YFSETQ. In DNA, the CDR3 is TGCGCCAGCAGCTTGGCCCGTAGGCCGGAGAACACTGAAGCTTTCTTT. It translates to CASSLARRPENTEAFF. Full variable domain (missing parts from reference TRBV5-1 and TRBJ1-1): KAGVTQTPRYLIKTRGQQVTLSCSPISGHRSVSWYQQTPGQGLQFLFEYFSETQRNKGNFPGRFSGRQFSNSRSEMNVSTLELGDSALYLCASSLARRPENTEAFFGQGTRLTVV.

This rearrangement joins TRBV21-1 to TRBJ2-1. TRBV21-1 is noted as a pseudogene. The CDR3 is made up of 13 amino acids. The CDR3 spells CASSKVSGNEQFF. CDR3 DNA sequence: TGTGCCAGCAGCAAGGTCTCTGGGAATGAGCAGTTCTTC.